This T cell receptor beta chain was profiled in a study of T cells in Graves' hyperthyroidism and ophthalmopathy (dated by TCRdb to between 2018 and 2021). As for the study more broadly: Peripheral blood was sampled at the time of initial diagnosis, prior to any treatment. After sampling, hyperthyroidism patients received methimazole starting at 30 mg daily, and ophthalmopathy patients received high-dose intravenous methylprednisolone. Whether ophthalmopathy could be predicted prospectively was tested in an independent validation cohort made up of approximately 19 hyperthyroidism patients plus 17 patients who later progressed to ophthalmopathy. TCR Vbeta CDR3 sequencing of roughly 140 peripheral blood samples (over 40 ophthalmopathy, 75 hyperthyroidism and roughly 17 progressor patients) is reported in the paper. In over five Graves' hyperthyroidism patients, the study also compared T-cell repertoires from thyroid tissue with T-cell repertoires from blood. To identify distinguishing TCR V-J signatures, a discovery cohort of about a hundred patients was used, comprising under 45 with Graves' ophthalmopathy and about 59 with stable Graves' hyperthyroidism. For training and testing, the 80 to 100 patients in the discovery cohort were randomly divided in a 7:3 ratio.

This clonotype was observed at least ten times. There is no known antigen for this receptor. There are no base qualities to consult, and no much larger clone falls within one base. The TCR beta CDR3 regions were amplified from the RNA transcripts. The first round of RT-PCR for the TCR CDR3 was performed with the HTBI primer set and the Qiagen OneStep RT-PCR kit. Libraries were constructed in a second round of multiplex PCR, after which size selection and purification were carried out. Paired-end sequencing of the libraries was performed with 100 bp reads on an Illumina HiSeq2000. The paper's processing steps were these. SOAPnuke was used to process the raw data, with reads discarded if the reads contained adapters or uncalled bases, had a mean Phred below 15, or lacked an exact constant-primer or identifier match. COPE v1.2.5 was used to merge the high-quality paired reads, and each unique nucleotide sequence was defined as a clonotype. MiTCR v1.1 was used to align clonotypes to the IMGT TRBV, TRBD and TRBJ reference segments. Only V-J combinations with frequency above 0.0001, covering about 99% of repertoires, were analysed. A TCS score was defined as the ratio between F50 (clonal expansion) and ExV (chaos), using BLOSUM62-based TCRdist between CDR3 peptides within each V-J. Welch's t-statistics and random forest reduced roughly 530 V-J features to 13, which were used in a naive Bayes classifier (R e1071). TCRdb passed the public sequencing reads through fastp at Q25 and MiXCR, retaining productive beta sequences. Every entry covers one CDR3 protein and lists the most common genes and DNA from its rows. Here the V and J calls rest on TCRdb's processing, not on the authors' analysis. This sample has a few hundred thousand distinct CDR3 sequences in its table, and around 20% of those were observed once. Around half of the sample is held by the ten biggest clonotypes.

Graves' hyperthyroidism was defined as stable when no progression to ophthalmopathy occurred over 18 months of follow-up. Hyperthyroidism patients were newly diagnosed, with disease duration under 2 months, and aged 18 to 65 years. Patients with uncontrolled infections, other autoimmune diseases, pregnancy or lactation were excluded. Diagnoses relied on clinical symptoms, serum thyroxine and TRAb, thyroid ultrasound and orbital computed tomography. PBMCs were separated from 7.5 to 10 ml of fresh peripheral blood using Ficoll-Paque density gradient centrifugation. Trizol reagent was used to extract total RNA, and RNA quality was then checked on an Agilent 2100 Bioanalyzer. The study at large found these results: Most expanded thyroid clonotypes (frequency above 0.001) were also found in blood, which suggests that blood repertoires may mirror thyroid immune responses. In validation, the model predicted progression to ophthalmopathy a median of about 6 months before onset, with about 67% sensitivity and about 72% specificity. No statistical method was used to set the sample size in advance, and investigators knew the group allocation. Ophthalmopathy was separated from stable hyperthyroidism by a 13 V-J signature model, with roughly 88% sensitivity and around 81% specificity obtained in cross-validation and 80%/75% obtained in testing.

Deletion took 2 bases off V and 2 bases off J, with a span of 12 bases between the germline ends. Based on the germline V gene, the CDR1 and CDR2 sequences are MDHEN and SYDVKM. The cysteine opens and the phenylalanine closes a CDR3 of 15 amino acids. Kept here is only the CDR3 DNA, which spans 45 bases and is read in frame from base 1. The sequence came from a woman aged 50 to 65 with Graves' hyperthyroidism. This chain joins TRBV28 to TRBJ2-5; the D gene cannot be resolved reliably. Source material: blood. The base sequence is TGTGCCAGCAGTTTAGAGTTGGGCGGACAAGAGACCCAGTACTTC. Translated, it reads CASSLELGGQETQYF.